This T cell receptor beta chain was recorded in a study of early T cells in non-severe SARS-CoV-2 infection. Germline V gene lookup returns CDR1 SQVTM and CDR2 ANQGSEA. The CDR3 is made up of 14 amino acids. V was clipped by 5 bases and J by 14 bases, with 25 bases between them. TCRdb recomputed calls from the 5' RACE reads with MiXCR, one row per CDR3 protein. The sample holds tens of thousands of distinct CDR3 sequences, about 15% seen once. Sequencing used whole blood. This chain links TRBV29-1 with TRBJ2-1; no clear D gene. The TCR comes from an adult who was a healthcare worker with PCR-confirmed SARS-CoV-2 infection or an uninfected control (not recorded which). The CDR3 sequence: CSVSARPSDLIKFF. The CDR3 nucleotides are TGCAGCGTTTCAGCCCGTCCTTCCGACCTGATCAAGTTCTTC.